This TCR beta chain was identified in a study of patients and donors after allogeneic stem cell transplantation. TCRdb passed the RT-PCR reads through MiXCR, listing each CDR3 protein once. The sample lists 800,000 to 1,000,000 distinct CDR3 sequences; more than 15% were seen once. This CDR3 spans 14 amino acids. The V end lost 0 bases, the J end lost 9 bases, and 13 bases lay between the germline ends. Germline CDR1 and CDR2: SGHRS and YFSETQ. This clonotype was detected a few times. J is TRBJ1-5 and V is TRBV5-1; the D is unclear. This receptor was identified in a human donor who was either an allogeneic HSCT recipient or a stem cell or donor lymphocyte infusion donor (not recorded which). It is not recorded whose cells these are; they may come from a transplant donor. Specimen: blood, either unsorted or a sorted T cell fraction (not recorded which). This CDR3 reads CASSLEGGKTPQHF. The CDR3 region has the DNA TGCGCCAGCAGCTTGGAGGGAGGGAAGACGCCCCAGCATTTT.